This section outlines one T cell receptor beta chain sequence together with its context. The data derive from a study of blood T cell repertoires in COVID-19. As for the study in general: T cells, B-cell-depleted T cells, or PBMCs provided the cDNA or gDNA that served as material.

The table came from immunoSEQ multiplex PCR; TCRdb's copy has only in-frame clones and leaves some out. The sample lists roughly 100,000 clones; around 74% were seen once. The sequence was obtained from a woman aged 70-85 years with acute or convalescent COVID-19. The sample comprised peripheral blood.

Written as DNA, the CDR3 is TGTGCCAGCAGCTTCGTCCGGGGGGGTCCAGAGACCCAGTACTTC. This codes for CASSFVRGGPETQYF. V is TRBV7-9 and J is TRBJ2-5; 8 bases agree with TRBD2. CDR3 size: 15 residues. V was pared by 3 bases and J by 4 bases, with 7 bases of the junction left unmatched. The germline gives CDR1 SEHNR, CDR2 FQNEAQ (reference sequence).